This TCR beta chain was recovered during a study of cytomegalovirus exposure and HLA in healthy donors. This CDR3 has 16 amino acids. CDR1 and CDR2 (germline): SGHAT, FQNNGV. The V segment lost 2 bases and the J segment 1 base; nucleotides outside the gene matches: 4. PCR primers comprised 60 Vbeta and 13 Jbeta primers. The repertoire was sequenced with immunoSEQ multiplex PCR; TCRdb's copy has only in-frame clones and lacks some. This table holds 60,000 or so clones, 65% to 90% found once. The sequenced sample consisted of PBMCs. The receptor's source is a female donor in good health and CMV-seronegative. This sequence joins TRBV11-2 and TRBJ2-5, with 10 bases identical to TRBD1. The CDR3 sequence is CASSLTRTGGQETQYF. For the CDR3, the DNA is TGTGCCAGCAGCTTAACCAGGACAGGGGGCCAAGAGACCCAGTACTTC.